This TCR beta chain came from a study of cytomegalovirus exposure and HLA in healthy donors. V was clipped by 0 bases and J by 3 bases; unmatched bases: 4. The CDR3 extends over 15 amino acids. CDR1 is SGHDT, CDR2 YYEEEE, per germline. A multiplex PCR was run with 60 Vbeta primers and 13 Jbeta primers. Measured with immunoSEQ multiplex PCR; TCRdb has only the in-frame clones, and not every one. The table shows about 140,000 clones, with roughly three fifths occurring only once. The TCR was taken from a male donor in good health and CMV-seronegative. The sample consisted of PBMCs. The V and J genes are TRBV5-6 and TRBJ1-2; TRBD1 aligns across 8 bases. The CDR3 DNA sequence: TGTGCCAGCAGCTTGGTGGACAGGGAAGACTATGGCTACACCTTC. Protein: CASSLVDREDYGYTF.